One T cell receptor beta chain is described in this entry. Its cognate antigen is unknown. The data belong to a study of OX40 agonist ivuxolimab in advanced cancers. Across the study: Earlier treatment with anti-PD-1, anti-PD-L1 or anti-CTLA-4 was permitted, and over 35% had received some. Study-wide results and caveats: Among T cells, CD8+ cells averaged more expanded clones than CD4+ cells. Doses of 0.1 to 3.0 mg/kg were accompanied by clonal expansion of CD4+ and CD8+ blood T cells by week 6. It was not determined which antigens were specifically recognized by the peripheral T cells that had undergone clonal expansion.

The V gene lost 6 bases and the J gene lost 10 bases, with 18 bases spanning the gap. The CDR3 runs to 13 residues. The method was immunoSEQ multiplex PCR; TCRdb's version includes in-frame clones alone and lacks a portion of them. Of tens of thousands of clones listed, 65% to 90% are singletons. The source material was CD4+ or CD8+ T cells sorted from blood, sampled in a trial of the OX40 agonist ivuxolimab. The source of this sequence is an adult with an advanced solid tumor such as melanoma, head and neck, liver or kidney cancer. The V call is TRBV23-1, the J call TRBJ2-5, with D perhaps TRBD1 (5 bases). TRBV23-1 is flagged as an ORF with uncertain function. For the CDR3, the DNA is TGCGCCAGCAGCCACCGCAGGGTACCCAACCAGTACTTC. Translating gives CASSHRRVPNQYF.